This T cell receptor (beta chain) was recorded in a study of blood T cell repertoires in COVID-19 (dated by TCRdb to 2020 to 2021). Some background on the complete study: The collaborator samples originated in the United States, Italy and Spain and spanned the acute and convalescent phases of COVID-19. The material from the prospective study consisted of cDNA or gDNA derived from T cells, B-cell-depleted T cells, or PBMCs. The dataset comprised deeply sampled blood TCRbeta repertoires from subjects exposed to, actively infected with, or recovered from COVID-19. The samples were drawn from the first 160 participants of the ongoing ImmuneRACE study and from 1,200 or so subjects provided by 6 global collaborators. HLA class I and class II types, where available, came from metadata supplied by the sample provider rather than from assay-based typing. Nearly every sample came with metadata listing a de-identified subject ID, COVID-19 status, age in years and sex. The repertoires were released in a freely available public database meant as a resource for research on the immune response to SARS-CoV-2. The investigation overall reported the following: The amount of clinical and demographic metadata varied by source and participant and was provided uncurated.

Comments on this clone: No cognate antigen has been identified for it. Base qualities were left out, and no much larger clone turns up one base away.

TCRbeta CDR3 regions were amplified from genomic DNA using the immunoSEQ Assay, a bias-controlled multiplex PCR. In the authors' own workflow: Nucleated cell counts per sample were estimated from amplification of reference gene primers within the assay. To quantify the absolute abundance of each unique TCRbeta CDR3 rearrangement, sequence reads were collapsed and filtered. For each sample, productive Simpson clonality was calculated as the square root of Simpson's diversity index over productive rearrangements. Not all clones reach the TCRdb copy of this immuneACCESS table, which keeps in-frame sequences only. Checked studies attribute under half of the gap to unresolved V genes and leave the rest unexplained. The DNA was the basis for D and trimming; V, J and clone size are from that table. This sample holds 85,000 to 110,000 clones; about 85% were observed only once. The leading ten clones occupy 3% to 3.5% of the sample.

Each collaborating institution followed its own protocols to collect whole blood in K2EDTA tubes. Collaborator samples were shipped for TCRbeta analysis as frozen whole blood, isolated PBMCs, or DNA extracted from either sample type. CDR1 and CDR2 are read off the germline V gene (reference sequence) as LNHDA and SQIVND. The CDR3 covers 18 residues, taking in both the cysteine and the phenylalanine. Only the CDR3 part of the read is kept: 54 bases, read in frame from the first base. At the junction V is shortened by 5 bases and J by 6 bases, with 28 bases in between. The V and J segments used are TRBV19 and TRBJ2-5, with TRBD2 as a weak D call on 6 bases. The origin of this receptor is a man aged 45-60 years in a cohort sampled during active COVID-19. Specimen: peripheral blood. Here is the DNA: TGTGCCAGTAGTCCCCGGAGGGAAATCTCCCCGCCGTACCAGACCCAGTACTTC. Its protein reads: CASSPRREISPPYQTQYF.